The 17 T cell receptor beta chains presented below share a single source sample, sequenced in a study of T cell responses to AZD1222 COVID-19 vaccine. The table came from immunoSEQ multiplex PCR; TCRdb's copy has only in-frame clones and leaves some out. The repertoire holds 100,000 to 150,000 clones, with approximately 88% as singletons. The input for sequencing was peripheral blood, taken on day 0 of AZD1222 vaccination. The source of these receptors is an adult in good health.

The gene calls are TRBV5-1 and TRBJ2-5, with no clear D. Trimming left V 1 base short and J 0 bases short, with 7 bases between. Per the germline V gene, CDR1 is SGHRS and CDR2 is YFSETQ. This CDR3 has 14 residues. The DNA for the CDR3 is TGCGCCAGCAGCTTGAATACCAACCAAGAGACCCAGTACTTC. Translating gives CASSLNTNQETQYF.

DNA for the CDR3: TGTGCCTGGAGTTTAGAGGGCAATCAGCCCCAGCATTTT. Encoded protein: CAWSLEGNQPQHF. The chain uses TRBV30 and TRBJ1-5; D remains unclear. The CDR3 consists of 13 residues. The V gene's germline CDR1 is GTSNPN and CDR2 SVGIG (reference sequence). V was pared by 2 bases and J by 2 bases, with 7 bases between. Using reference TRBV30 and TRBJ1-5 for the parts outside the CDR3, the full variable domain is SQTIHQWPATLVQPVGSPLSLECTVEGTSNPNLYWYRQAAGRGLQLLFYSVGIGQISSEVPQNLSASRPQDRQFILSSKKLLLSDSGFYLCAWSLEGNQPQHFGDGTRLSIL.

This clone was detected only once. This chain links TRBV12-3 or TRBV12-4 with TRBJ1-1, with D hard to call. Trimming took off 4 bases at V and 0 bases at J, with 6 bases between the two ends. The CDR3 spans 13 residues. The CDR3 bases are TGTGCCAGCAGTTCGATTTTGAACACTGAAGCTTTCTTT. Amino acids: CASSSILNTEAFF.

The gene calls are TRBV19 and TRBJ1-5, with D possibly matching TRBD1 (5 bases). CDR1 and CDR2 from the germline V gene are LNHDA and SQIVND (reference sequence). There are 16 residues in the CDR3. Trimming pared 6 bases from V and 7 bases from J, leaving 22 bases between. The DNA for the CDR3 is TGTGCCAGTAGCCAAAGGGGCCTTTTGGCGGGGCAGCCCCAGCATTTT. Amino acids: CASSQRGLLAGQPQHF.

V is TRBV3-1 (or the pseudogene TRBV3-2) and J is TRBJ2-2; D is unclear. Germline V gives CDR1 LGHDT, CDR2 YNNKEL (reference sequence). This CDR3 spans 17 amino acids. The ends were cut back, 0 bases at V and 1 base at J, with 12 bases in the middle. CDR3: CASSQETGNLNTGELFF. As DNA, the CDR3 is TGTGCCAGCAGCCAAGAGACCGGCAACCTGAACACCGGGGAGCTGTTTTTT.

Notes on this clone: Other DNA variants within this sample encode the same CDR3. V and J are TRBV28 and TRBJ1-5, with D perhaps TRBD1 (5 bases). Per the germline V gene, CDR1 is MDHEN and CDR2 is SYDVKM. Trimming stripped 6 bases from V and 6 bases from J, with 9 bases between. The CDR3 runs to 12 residues. CDR3 protein: CASRRGGQPQHF. DNA for the CDR3: TGTGCCAGCAGACGGGGGGGTCAGCCCCAGCATTTT.

The chain has TRBV5-1 and TRBJ2-3; no definite D call. Trimming took off 1 base at V and 3 bases at J, with 12 bases between the two ends. The germline gives CDR1 SGHRS, CDR2 YFSETQ. The CDR3 spans 15 residues. The chain's CDR3 is CASSLYTVLTDTQYF. In DNA, the CDR3 is TGCGCCAGCAGCTTGTATACGGTCCTGACAGATACGCAGTATTTT.

This chain uses TRBV12-3 or TRBV12-4 with TRBJ1-6; TRBD1 is a possible D gene (5 bases). This CDR3 comprises 13 residues. Trimming removed 1 base from V and 7 bases from J, with 5 bases in between. The CDR3 here is CASSLGQNSPLHF. The CDR3 DNA reads as TGTGCCAGCAGTTTAGGACAGAATTCACCCCTCCACTTT.

The chain employs TRBV2 and TRBJ1-3, with a possible D match to TRBD1 (5 bases). The germline CDR1 and CDR2 sequences are SNHLY and FYNNEI. Between the trimmed V and J ends, which lost 8 bases and 0 bases, there was a span of 17 bases. This CDR3 comprises 16 residues. The chain's CDR3 is CASSADRTSSGNTIYF. CDR3 in DNA: TGTGCCAGCTCTGCCGACAGAACAAGCTCTGGAAACACCATATATTTT.

The gene calls are TRBV2 and TRBJ2-5; 9 bases line up with TRBD1. Germline CDR1 is SNHLY and CDR2 is FYNNEI. This CDR3 is 14 amino acids long. V shed 3 bases and J 5 bases; nucleotides not matched to a gene: 4. The CDR3 protein is CASSDRGTGETQYF. CDR3 nucleotides: TGTGCCAGCAGTGATCGGGGGACAGGGGAGACCCAGTACTTC.

The chain has TRBV3-1 (or the pseudogene TRBV3-2) and TRBJ1-1; 7 bases are shared with TRBD1. Germline values: CDR1 LGHDT, CDR2 YNNKEL (reference sequence). This CDR3 region has 15 residues. The trim removed 4 bases at V and 1 base at J, leaving 6 bases unmatched. The CDR3, as DNA: TGTGCCAGCAGCCCCTGGGACAGCCAGAACACTGAAGCTTTCTTT. Its protein product is CASSPWDSQNTEAFF.

The chain joins TRBV30 to TRBJ1-4; no firm D call. The ends were cut back, 5 bases at V and 8 bases at J, with 15 bases in the middle. The CDR3 is 13 amino acids. Germline V gene data show CDR1 as GTSNPN and CDR2 as SVGIG (reference sequence). This CDR3 reads CAWDEGAREKLFF. The CDR3 DNA reads as TGTGCCTGGGACGAGGGCGCTAGGGAAAAACTGTTTTTT.

As for this clone: An end of the junction does not agree with germline; a read error may underlie this. The chain joins TRBV7-7 to TRBJ2-7, with 9 nucleotides matching TRBD1. Per germline, CDR1 SSHAT and CDR2 FNYEAQ (reference sequence). The CDR3 spans 16 residues. CDR3 residues: CASSRSIRQGGYEQYF. CDR3 bases: TGTGCTAGCAGCCGTTCAATCCGACAGGGGGGGTACGAGCAGTACTTC. The full variable domain, with the rest looked up from reference TRBV7-7 and TRBJ2-7, is GAGVSQSPRYKVTKRGQDVTLRCDPISSHATLYWYQQALGQGPEFLTYFNYEAQPDKSGLPSDRFSAERPEGSISTLTIQRTEQRDSAMYRCASSRSIRQGGYEQYFGPGTRLTVT.

V gene TRBV6-2 or TRBV6-3 combines with J gene TRBJ1-1; TRBD1 matches at 7 bases. The germline V gene has CDR1 MNHEY and CDR2 SVGEGT. There are 16 residues in the CDR3. With 6 bases clipped from V and 1 base from J, the junction kept 11 bases outside the gene matches. CDR3 protein: CASRYRDSHPNTEAFF. In DNA form, the CDR3 reads TGTGCCAGCAGGTACCGGGACAGCCATCCGAACACTGAAGCTTTCTTT.

The chain links TRBV4-1 to TRBJ1-5; D gene unclear. Looked up from germline, CDR1 is MGHRA and CDR2 is YSYEKL. This CDR3 has 16 amino acids. Trimming took off 0 bases at V and 8 bases at J, with 17 bases between the two ends. CDR3 residues: CASSQDILAGDKPQHF. The CDR3 nucleotides read TGCGCCAGCAGCCAAGATATATTGGCAGGTGATAAGCCCCAGCATTTT.

To note about this clone: The sample holds other DNA sequences that translate to the same CDR3. The chain employs TRBV5-1 and TRBJ2-7; TRBD1 aligns across 8 bases. This CDR3 is built from 13 residues. The V gene end was trimmed by 0 bases and the J gene end by 5 bases; junction bases not matched to a gene: 1. The germline gives CDR1 SGHRS, CDR2 YFSETQ. This CDR3 is CASSLVRGHEQYF. The CDR3 coding sequence is TGCGCCAGCAGCTTGGTCAGGGGGCACGAGCAGTACTTC.

This sequence joins TRBV24-1 and TRBJ2-3, with 7 positions matching TRBD1. The junction had 2 bases not matched to a gene; V was cut back by 8 bases and J by 1 base. CDR1 and CDR2 (germline): KGHDR, SFDVKD. The CDR3 extends over 13 amino acids. CDR3 nucleotides: TGTGCCACCAACGGACAGGGCACAGATACGCAGTATTTT. Translated: CATNGQGTDTQYF.